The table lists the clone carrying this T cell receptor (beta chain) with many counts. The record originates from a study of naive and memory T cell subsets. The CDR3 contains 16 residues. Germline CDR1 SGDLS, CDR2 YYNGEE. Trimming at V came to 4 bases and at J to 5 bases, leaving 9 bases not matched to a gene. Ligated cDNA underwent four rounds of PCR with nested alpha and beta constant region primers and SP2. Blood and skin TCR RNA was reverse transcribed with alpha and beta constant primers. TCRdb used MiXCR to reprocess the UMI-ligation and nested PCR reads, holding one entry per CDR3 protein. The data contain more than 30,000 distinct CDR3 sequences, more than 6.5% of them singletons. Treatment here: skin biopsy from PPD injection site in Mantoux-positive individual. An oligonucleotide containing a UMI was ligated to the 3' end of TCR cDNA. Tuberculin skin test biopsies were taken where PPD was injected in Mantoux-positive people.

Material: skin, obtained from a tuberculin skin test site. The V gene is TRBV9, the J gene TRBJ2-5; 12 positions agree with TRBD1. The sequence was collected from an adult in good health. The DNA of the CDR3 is TGTGCCAGCAGCACCCGAACCGGGACAGGGGGCGAGACCCAGTACTTC. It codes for CASSTRTGTGGETQYF.